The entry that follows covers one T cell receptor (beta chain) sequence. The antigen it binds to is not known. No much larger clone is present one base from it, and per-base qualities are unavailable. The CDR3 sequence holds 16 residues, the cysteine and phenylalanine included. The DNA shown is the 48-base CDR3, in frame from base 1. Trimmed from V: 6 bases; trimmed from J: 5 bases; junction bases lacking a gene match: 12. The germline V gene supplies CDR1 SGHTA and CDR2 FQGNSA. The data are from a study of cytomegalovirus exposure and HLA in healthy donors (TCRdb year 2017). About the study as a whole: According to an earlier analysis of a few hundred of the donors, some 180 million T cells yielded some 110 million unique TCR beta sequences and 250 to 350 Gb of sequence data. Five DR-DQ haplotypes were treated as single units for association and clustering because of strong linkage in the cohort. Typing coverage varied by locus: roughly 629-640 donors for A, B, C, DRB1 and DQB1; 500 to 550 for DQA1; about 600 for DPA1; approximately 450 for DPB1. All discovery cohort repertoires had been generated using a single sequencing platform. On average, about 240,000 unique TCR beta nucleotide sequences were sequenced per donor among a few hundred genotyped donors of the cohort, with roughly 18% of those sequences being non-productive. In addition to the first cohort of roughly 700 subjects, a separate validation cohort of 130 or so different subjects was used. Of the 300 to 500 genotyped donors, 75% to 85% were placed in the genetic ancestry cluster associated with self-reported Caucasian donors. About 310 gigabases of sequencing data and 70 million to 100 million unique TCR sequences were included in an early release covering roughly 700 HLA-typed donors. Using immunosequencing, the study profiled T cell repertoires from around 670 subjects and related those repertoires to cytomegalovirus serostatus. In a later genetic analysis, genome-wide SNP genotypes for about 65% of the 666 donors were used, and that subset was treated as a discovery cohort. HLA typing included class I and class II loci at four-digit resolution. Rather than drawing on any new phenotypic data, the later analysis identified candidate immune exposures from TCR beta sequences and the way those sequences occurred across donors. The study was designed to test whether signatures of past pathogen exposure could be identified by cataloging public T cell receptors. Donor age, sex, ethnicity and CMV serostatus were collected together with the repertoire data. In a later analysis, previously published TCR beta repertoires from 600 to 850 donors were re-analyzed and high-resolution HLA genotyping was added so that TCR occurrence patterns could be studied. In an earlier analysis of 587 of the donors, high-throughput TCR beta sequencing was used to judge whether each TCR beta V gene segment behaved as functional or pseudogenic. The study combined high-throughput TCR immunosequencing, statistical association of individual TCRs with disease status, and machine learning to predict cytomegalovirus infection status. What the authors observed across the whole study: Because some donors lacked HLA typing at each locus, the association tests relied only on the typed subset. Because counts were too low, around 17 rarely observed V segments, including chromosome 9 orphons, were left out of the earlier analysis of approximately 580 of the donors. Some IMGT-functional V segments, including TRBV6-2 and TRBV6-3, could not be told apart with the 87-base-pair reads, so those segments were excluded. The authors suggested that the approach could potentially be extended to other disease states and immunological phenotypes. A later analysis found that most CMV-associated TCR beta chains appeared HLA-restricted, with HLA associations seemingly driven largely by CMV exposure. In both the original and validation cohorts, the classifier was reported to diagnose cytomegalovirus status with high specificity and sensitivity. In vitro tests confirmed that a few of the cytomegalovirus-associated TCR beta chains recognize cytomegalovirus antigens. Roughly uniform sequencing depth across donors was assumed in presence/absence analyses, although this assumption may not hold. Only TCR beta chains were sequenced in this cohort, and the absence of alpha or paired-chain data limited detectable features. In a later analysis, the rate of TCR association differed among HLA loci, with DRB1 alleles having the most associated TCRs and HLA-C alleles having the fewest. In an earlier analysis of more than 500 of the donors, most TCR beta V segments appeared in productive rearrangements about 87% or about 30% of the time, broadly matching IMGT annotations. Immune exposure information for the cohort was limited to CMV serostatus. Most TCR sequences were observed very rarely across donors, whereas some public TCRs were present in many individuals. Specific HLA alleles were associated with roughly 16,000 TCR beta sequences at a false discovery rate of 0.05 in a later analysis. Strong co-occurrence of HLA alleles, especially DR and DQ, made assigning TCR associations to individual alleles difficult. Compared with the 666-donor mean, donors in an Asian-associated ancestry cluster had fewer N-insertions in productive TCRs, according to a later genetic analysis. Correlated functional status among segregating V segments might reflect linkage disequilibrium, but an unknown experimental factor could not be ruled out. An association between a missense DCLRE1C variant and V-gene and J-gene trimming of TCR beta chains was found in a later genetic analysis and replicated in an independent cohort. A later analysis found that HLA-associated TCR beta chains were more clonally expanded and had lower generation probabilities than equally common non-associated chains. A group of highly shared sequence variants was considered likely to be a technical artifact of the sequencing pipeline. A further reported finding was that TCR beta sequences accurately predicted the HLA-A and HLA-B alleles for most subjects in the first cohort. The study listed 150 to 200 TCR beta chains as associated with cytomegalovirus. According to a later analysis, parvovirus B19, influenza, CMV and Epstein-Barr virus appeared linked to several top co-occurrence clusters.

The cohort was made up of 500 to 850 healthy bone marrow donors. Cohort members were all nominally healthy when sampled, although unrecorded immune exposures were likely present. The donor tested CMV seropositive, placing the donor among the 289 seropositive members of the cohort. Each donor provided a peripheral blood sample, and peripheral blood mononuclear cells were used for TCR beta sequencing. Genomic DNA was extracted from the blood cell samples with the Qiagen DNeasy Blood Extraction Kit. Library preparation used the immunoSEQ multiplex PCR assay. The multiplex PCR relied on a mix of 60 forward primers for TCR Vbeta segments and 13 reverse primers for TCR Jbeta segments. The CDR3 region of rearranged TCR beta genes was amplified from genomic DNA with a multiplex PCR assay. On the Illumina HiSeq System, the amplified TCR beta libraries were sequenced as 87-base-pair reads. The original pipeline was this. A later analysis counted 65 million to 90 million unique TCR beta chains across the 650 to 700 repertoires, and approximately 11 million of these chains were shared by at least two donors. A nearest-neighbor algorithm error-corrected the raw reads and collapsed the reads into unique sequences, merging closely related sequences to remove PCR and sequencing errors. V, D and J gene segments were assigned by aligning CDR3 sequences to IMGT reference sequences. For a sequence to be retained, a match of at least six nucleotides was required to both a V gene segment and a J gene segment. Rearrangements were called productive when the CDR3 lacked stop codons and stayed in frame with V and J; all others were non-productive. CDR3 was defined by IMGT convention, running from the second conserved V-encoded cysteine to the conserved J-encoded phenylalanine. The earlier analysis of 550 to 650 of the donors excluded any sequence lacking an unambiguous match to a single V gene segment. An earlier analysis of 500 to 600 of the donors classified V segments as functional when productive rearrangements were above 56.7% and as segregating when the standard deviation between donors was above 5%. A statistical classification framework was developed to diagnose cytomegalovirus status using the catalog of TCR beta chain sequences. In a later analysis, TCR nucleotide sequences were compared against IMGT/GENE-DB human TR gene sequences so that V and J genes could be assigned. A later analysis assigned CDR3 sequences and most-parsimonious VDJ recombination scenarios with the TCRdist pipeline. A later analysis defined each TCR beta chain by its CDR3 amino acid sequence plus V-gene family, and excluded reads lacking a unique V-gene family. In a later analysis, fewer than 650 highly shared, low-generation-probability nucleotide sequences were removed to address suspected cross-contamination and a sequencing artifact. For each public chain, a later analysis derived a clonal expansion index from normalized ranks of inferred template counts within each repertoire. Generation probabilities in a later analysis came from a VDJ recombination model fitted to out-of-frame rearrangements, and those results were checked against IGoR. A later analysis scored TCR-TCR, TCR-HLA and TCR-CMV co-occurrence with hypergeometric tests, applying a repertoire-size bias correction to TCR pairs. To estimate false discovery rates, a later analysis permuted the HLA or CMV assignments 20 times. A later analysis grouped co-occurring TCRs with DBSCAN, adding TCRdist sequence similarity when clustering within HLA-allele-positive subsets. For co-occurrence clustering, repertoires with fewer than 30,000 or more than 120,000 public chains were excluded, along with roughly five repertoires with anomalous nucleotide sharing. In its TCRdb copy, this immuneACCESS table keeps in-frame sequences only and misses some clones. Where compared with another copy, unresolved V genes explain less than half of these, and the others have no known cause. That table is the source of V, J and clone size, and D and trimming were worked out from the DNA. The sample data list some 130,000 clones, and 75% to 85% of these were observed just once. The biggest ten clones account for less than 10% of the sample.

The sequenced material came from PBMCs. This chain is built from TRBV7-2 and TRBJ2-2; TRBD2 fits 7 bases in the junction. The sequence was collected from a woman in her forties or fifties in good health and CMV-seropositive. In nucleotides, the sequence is TGTGCCAGCAGGCCCGCTAGACTAGCAGAAACCGGGGAGCTGTTTTTT. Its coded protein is CASRPARLAETGELFF.